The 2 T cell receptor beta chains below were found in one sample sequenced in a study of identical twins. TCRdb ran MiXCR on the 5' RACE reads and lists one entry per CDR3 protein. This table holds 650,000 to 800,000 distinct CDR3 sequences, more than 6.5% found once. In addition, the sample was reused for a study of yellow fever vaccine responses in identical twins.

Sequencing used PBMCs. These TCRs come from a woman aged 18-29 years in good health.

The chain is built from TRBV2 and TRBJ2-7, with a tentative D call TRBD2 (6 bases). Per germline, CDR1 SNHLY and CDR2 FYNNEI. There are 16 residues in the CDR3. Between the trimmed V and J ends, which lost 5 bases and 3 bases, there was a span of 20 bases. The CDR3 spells CASSNLNRGMYYEQYF. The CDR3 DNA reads TGTGCCAGCAGTAACCTGAATCGCGGGATGTACTACGAGCAGTACTTC.

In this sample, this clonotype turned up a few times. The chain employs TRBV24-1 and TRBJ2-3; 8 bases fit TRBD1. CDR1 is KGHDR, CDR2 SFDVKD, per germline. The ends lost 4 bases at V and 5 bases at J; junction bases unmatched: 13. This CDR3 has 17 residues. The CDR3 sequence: CATSDVDGTGGRDTQYF. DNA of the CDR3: TGTGCCACCAGTGACGTAGACGGGACAGGAGGTAGAGATACGCAGTATTTT.